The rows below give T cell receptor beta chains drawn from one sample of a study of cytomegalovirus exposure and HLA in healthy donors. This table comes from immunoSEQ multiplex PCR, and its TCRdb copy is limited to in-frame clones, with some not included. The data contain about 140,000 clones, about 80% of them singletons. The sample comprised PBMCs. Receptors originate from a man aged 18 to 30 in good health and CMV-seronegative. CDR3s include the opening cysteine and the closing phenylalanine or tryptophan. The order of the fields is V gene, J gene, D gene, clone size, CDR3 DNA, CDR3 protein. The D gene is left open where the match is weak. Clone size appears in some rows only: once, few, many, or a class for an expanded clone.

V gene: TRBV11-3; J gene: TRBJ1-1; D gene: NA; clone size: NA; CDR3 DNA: TGTGCCAGCAGCCAAGGAGGGAGGGGAACTGAAGCTTTCTTT; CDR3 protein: CASSQGGRGTEAFF
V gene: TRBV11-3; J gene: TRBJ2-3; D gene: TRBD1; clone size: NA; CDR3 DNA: TGTGCCAGCAGCCCGGACAGGGTTCCAGATACGCAGTATTTT; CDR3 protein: CASSPDRVPDTQYF
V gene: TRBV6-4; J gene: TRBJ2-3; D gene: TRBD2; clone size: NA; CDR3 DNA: TGTGCCAGCAGCCAGACTAGCGGCACAGATACGCAGTATTTT; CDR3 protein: CASSQTSGTDTQYF
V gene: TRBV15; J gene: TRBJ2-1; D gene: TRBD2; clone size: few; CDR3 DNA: TGTGCCACCAGCGGCGAGCGGGGCTACAATGAGCAGTTCTTC; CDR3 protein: CATSGERGYNEQFF
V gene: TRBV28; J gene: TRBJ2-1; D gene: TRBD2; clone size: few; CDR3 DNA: TGTGCCAGCAGTACCAGCGGGAGTCCCCACAATGAGCAGTTCTTC; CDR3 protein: CASSTSGSPHNEQFF
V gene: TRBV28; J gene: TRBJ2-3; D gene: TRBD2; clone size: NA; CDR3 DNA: TGTGCCAGCAGTTTAGCGGGAGGCACAGATACGCAGTATTTT; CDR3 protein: CASSLAGGTDTQYF
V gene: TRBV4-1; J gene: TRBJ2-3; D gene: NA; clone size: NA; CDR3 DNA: TGCGCCAGCAGCCAGCAAGCGGGCGCTTGGAACCGTTTT; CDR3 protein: CASSQQAGAWNRF
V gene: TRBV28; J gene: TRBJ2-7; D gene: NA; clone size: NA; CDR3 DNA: TGTGCCAGCAGTTCCCTCTCCTACGAGCAGTACTTC; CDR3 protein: CASSSLSYEQYF
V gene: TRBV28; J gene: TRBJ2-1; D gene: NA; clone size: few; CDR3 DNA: TGTGCCAGCAGTTTAAATCGTGAGCAGTTCTTC; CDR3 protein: CASSLNREQFF
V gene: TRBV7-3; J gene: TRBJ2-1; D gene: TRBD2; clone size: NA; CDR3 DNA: TGTGCCAGCAGCAGCTTAGCGGGAGGCCTCTACAATGAGCAGTTCTTC; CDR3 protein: CASSSLAGGLYNEQFF
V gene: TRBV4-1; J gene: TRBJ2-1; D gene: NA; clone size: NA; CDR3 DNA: TGCGCCAGCAGCCAAGATTTAGAGTCAGAGCAGTTCTTC; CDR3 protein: CASSQDLESEQFF
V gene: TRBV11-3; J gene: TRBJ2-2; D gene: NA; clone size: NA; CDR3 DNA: TGTGCCAGCAGCCCAGGGTCAAGGGGAATGGAGCTGTTTTTT; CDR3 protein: CASSPGSRGMELFF
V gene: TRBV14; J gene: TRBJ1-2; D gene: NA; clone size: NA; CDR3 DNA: TGTGCCAGTAGACCGGGAATCAACTATGGCTACACCTTC; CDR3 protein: CASRPGINYGYTF
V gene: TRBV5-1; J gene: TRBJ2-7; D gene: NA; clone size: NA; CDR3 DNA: TGCGCCAGCAGCTTGGACAGGATCTACGAGCAGTACTTC; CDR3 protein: CASSLDRIYEQYF
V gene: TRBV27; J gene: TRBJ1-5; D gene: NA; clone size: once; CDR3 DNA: TGTGCCAGCAGTCCATCCCTAACAGGGTTCAATCAGCCCCAGCATTTT; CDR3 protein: CASSPSLTGFNQPQHF
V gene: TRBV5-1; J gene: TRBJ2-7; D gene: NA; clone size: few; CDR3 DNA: TGCGCCAGCAGAATTACGGGGGACGAGCAGTACTTC; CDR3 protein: CASRITGDEQYF
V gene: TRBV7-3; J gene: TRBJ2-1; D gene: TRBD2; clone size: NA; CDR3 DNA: TGTGCCAGCAGCCCTCCCGGGACTAGCACTTACAATGAGCAGTTCTTC; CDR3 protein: CASSPPGTSTYNEQFF
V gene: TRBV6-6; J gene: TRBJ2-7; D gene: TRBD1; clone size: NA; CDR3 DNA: TGTGCCAGCTACCTCGGGACAGGCGGGGAGCAGTACTTC; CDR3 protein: CASYLGTGGEQYF
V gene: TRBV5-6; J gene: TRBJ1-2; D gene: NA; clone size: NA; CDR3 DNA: TGTGCCAGCAGCTTGATGGCCAACAGGTTTAACTATGGCTACACCTTC; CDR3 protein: CASSLMANRFNYGYTF
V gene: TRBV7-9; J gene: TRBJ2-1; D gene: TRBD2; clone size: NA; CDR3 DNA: TGTGCCAGCAGCCCACCTTCGGGGCGGGAGAACAATGAGCAGTTCTTC; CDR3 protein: CASSPPSGRENNEQFF
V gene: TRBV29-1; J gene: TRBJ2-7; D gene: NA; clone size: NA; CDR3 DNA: TGCAGCGTTGAGGGCGTCAGGGACTACGAGCAGTACTTC; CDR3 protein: CSVEGVRDYEQYF
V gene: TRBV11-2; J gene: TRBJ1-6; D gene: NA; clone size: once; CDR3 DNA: TGTGCCAGCAGCTTAGGATTGGGTAGCGGTTCACCCCTCCACTTT; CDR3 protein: CASSLGLGSGSPLHF
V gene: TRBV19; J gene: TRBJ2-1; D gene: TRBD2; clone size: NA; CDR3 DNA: TGTGCCAGTAGTATAGGACTAGCGGGAGGGAATGAGCAGTTCTTC; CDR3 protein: CASSIGLAGGNEQFF
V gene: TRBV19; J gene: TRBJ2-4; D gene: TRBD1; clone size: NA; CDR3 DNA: TGTGCCAGTAGTTCCCAGGGGGCGCAAAACATTCAGTACTTC; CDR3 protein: CASSSQGAQNIQYF